Listed below are T cell receptor beta chains from one sample, sequenced in a study of siplizumab effects on memory and regulatory T cells. Clones were sequenced by immunoSEQ multiplex PCR, and TCRdb holds only the in-frame ones, with some missing. The sample holds tens of thousands of clones, roughly 89% seen once. Input material: CD8+ T cells sorted from blood. Source of these receptors: a human donor in good health. Each CDR3 is given with its conserved first and last residue. Fields, in order: V gene, J gene, D gene, clone size, CDR3 protein, CDR3 DNA. A D gene is named only where the DNA matches it firmly. A row's size may be missing; if present it is once, few, many or a size class.

TRBV19	TRBJ1-5	TRBD1	-	CASSIVGGQPQHF	TGTGCCAGTAGTATAGTAGGGGGCCAGCCCCAGCATTTT
TRBV19	TRBJ2-7	TRBD1	-	CATTTGPYEQYF	TGTGCCACGACGACAGGGCCCTACGAGCAGTACTTC
TRBV5-5	TRBJ2-1	TRBD2	-	CASSFSGDEQFF	TGTGCCAGCAGCTTTAGCGGGGATGAGCAGTTCTTC
TRBV7-9	TRBJ2-5	-	-	CASSLGLLGETQYF	TGTGCCAGCAGCTTAGGTCTCTTAGGGGAGACCCAGTACTTC
TRBV19	TRBJ1-2	-	-	CATNPSPTLDGYTF	TGTGCCACCAACCCCAGCCCAACCCTGGATGGCTACACCTTC
TRBV10-3	TRBJ2-1	-	once	CAISEVGGNEQFF	TGTGCCATCAGTGAGGTAGGGGGCAATGAGCAGTTCTTC
TRBV6-5	TRBJ1-2	TRBD1	-	CASTQRQGASGGYTF	TGTGCCAGCACCCAAAGACAGGGGGCTAGTGGTGGCTACACCTTC
TRBV7-2	TRBJ2-7	TRBD2	-	CASSPTSGGSSYEQYF	TGTGCCAGCAGCCCCACCAGCGGGGGCAGCTCCTACGAGCAGTACTTC
TRBV5-1	TRBJ1-5	-	-	CASSQGPNSNQPQHF	TGCGCCAGCAGCCAGGGACCGAATAGCAATCAGCCCCAGCATTTT
TRBV27	TRBJ2-1	-	-	CASSPNSLAGSYNEQFF	TGTGCCAGCAGTCCCAATTCACTAGCAGGCTCCTACAATGAGCAGTTCTTC
TRBV5-1	TRBJ1-2	-	-	CASSWEWGDGYGYTF	TGCGCCAGCAGCTGGGAGTGGGGCGACGGCTATGGCTACACCTTC
TRBV7-4	TRBJ2-6	-	-	CASSSVASQSRANVLTF	TGTGCCAGCAGCTCTGTTGCCTCACAAAGTCGGGCCAACGTCCTGACTTTC
TRBV5-6	TRBJ2-7	TRBD2	-	CASSPGTSGWSSYEQYF	TGTGCCAGCAGCCCCGGGACTAGCGGGTGGAGCTCCTACGAGCAGTACTTC
TRBV13	TRBJ2-7	-	-	CASTRGPSSYEQYF	TGTGCCAGCACCCGGGGGCCCAGCTCCTACGAGCAGTACTTC
TRBV7-8	TRBJ2-7	-	once	CASSYTGVYEQYF	TGTGCCAGCAGCTATACGGGAGTCTACGAGCAGTACTTC
TRBV11-2	TRBJ2-7	TRBD2	few	CASSPEIAGIYEQYF	TGTGCCAGCAGCCCCGAGATAGCGGGGATCTACGAGCAGTACTTC
TRBV29-1	TRBJ2-7	TRBD1	once	CSVGGPRTGRSYEQYF	TGCAGCGTTGGGGGTCCAAGGACAGGGAGGTCTTACGAGCAGTACTTC
TRBV5-4	TRBJ1-1	-	few	CASSTASMNTEAFF	TGTGCCAGCAGTACCGCCTCTATGAACACTGAAGCTTTCTTT
TRBV2	TRBJ2-7	-	-	CASSGGMAGESNPDEQYF	TGTGCCAGCAGTGGGGGGATGGCAGGGGAGAGTAATCCGGACGAGCAGTACTTC
TRBV5-6	TRBJ1-2	-	-	CASSPGQIFYYGYTF	TGTGCCAGCAGCCCCGGACAGATCTTTTACTATGGCTACACCTTC
TRBV9	TRBJ1-4	-	-	CASSAWDNEKLFF	TGTGCCAGCAGCGCCTGGGATAATGAAAAACTGTTTTTT
TRBV7-9	TRBJ2-7	TRBD1	-	CASSHRDRNYEQYF	TGTGCCAGCAGCCACCGGGACAGAAACTACGAGCAGTACTTC
TRBV29-1	TRBJ1-4	TRBD1	-	CSVQGDWEEKLFF	TGCAGCGTTCAGGGGGATTGGGAGGAAAAACTGTTTTTT
TRBV29-1	TRBJ1-3	-	-	CSVEERPAGGNTIYF	TGCAGCGTTGAGGAGCGACCCGCCGGTGGAAACACCATATATTTT
TRBV10-3	TRBJ2-3	TRBD1	-	CAISDRGRDTQYF	TGTGCCATCAGTGACAGGGGGAGAGATACGCAGTATTTT
TRBV12-5	TRBJ1-4	-	once	CASVDSGSATNEKLFF	TGTGCTAGTGTGGACAGCGGATCAGCAACTAATGAAAAACTGTTTTTT
TRBV6-4	TRBJ1-5	-	-	CASSAIPSNQPQHF	TGTGCCAGCAGTGCTATCCCTAGCAATCAGCCCCAGCATTTT
TRBV29-1	TRBJ2-1	-	-	CSVRLSSYNEQFF	TGCAGCGTTCGACTCAGCTCCTACAATGAGCAGTTCTTC
TRBV7-9	TRBJ1-1	-	-	CASSRPGVRGRGLNTEAFF	TGTGCCAGCAGCCGTCCGGGGGTAAGAGGACGAGGTCTGAACACTGAAGCTTTCTTT
TRBV5-1	TRBJ2-1	TRBD2	-	CASSLSLAGVWNEQFF	TGCGCCAGCAGCTTGTCGCTAGCGGGAGTGTGGAATGAGCAGTTCTTC
TRBV4-1	TRBJ2-7	-	-	CASSLKAAPYEQYF	TGCGCCAGCAGCCTAAAGGCGGCCCCCTACGAGCAGTACTTC
TRBV5-6	TRBJ2-7	-	-	CASSLFKGWEPNEQYF	TGTGCCAGCAGCTTGTTCAAGGGGTGGGAACCTAACGAGCAGTACTTC
TRBV19	TRBJ2-7	-	-	CASSVQGASYEQYF	TGTGCCAGTAGTGTGCAGGGAGCCTCCTACGAGCAGTACTTC
TRBV5-1	TRBJ2-7	-	-	CASSLGQVTYEQYF	TGCGCCAGCAGCTTGGGGCAGGTAACGTACGAGCAGTACTTC
TRBV5-4	TRBJ1-2	TRBD1	-	CASSLGTGENLGYTF	TGTGCCAGCAGCTTGGGGACAGGAGAAAACTTAGGCTACACCTTC
TRBV9	TRBJ2-3	TRBD2	-	CASSPQTSGSTDTQYF	TGTGCCAGCAGCCCCCAGACTAGCGGCAGCACAGATACGCAGTATTTT
TRBV27	TRBJ1-2	-	-	CASSTAPNYGYTF	TGTGCCAGCAGTACCGCCCCTAACTATGGCTACACCTTC
TRBV11-3	TRBJ2-1	-	-	CASSLDPGNYNEQFF	TGTGCCAGCAGCTTAGACCCCGGGAATTACAATGAGCAGTTCTTC
TRBV5-4	TRBJ2-7	-	-	CASSLVRGYEQYF	TGTGCCAGCAGCTTGGTGAGGGGATACGAGCAGTACTTC
TRBV29-1	TRBJ2-2	-	once	CSLRGNTGELFF	TGCAGTCTACGGGGAAACACCGGGGAGCTGTTTTTT
TRBV6-4	TRBJ2-5	-	-	CASSDSKLLYF	TGTGCCAGCAGTGACTCAAAGCTCTTGTACTTC
TRBV7-3	TRBJ2-7	-	-	CASSEVPGFSYEQYF	TGTGCCAGCAGCGAAGTGCCAGGCTTCTCCTACGAGCAGTACTTC
TRBV7-8	TRBJ2-1	TRBD2	-	CASSVTSGGLNEQFF	TGTGCCAGCAGCGTAACTAGCGGGGGGCTGAATGAGCAGTTCTTC
TRBV10-3	TRBJ2-7	-	-	CAISEYAGAGNEQYF	TGTGCCATCAGTGAGTATGCAGGCGCAGGGAACGAGCAGTACTTC
TRBV7-3	TRBJ2-3	TRBD1	-	CASSPGTGGGDTQYF	TGTGCCAGCAGCCCCGGGACAGGGGGAGGAGATACGCAGTATTTT
TRBV4-1	TRBJ2-1	-	-	CASSQAQTGYNEQFF	TGCGCCAGCAGCCAAGCTCAAACGGGATACAATGAGCAGTTCTTC
TRBV29-1	TRBJ2-1	-	-	CSVSWWLSGNNEQFF	TGCAGCGTATCTTGGTGGTTATCGGGAAACAATGAGCAGTTCTTC
TRBV2	TRBJ1-2	TRBD1	-	CASRGTGGAWGYTF	TGTGCCAGCAGGGGAACAGGGGGCGCTTGGGGCTACACCTTC
TRBV9	TRBJ2-5	TRBD2	-	CASSVDSAGGETQYF	TGTGCCAGCAGCGTAGATTCTGCGGGAGGGGAGACCCAGTACTTC
TRBV4-1	TRBJ1-1	TRBD1	medium-sized	CASRLHSRGSEAFF	TGCGCCAGCAGACTCCATTCCAGGGGGTCTGAAGCTTTCTTT